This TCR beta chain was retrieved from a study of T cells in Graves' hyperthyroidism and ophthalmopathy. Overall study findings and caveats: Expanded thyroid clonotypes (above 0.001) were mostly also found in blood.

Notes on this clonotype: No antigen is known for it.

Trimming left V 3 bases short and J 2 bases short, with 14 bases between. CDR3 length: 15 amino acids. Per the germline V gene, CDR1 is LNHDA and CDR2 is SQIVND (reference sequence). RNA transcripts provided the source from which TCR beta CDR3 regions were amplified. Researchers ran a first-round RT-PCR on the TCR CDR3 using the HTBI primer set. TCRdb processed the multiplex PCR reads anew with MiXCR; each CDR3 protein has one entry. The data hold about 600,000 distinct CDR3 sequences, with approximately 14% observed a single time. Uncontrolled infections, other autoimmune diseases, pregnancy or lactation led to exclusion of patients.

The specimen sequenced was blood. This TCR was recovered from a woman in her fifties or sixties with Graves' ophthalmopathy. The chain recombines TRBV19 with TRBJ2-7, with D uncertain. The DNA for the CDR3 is TGTGCCAGTAGTATGGTATTCCCACCAACCTACGAGCAGTACTTC. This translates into CASSMVFPPTYEQYF.